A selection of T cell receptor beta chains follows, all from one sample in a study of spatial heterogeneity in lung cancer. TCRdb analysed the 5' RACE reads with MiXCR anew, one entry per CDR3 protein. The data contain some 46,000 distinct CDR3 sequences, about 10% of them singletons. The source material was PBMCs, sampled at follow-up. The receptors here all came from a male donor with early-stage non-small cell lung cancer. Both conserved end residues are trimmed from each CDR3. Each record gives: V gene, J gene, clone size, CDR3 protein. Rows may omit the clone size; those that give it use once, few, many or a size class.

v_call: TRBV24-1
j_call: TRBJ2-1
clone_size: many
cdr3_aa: ATSDPSGWPGEQF

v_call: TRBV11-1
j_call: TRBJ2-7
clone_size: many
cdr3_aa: ASSLRRNSYEQY

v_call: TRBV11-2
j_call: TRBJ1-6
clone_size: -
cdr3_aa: ASSLEGVSPLH

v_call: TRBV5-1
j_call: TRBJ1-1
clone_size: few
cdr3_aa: ASSPDSAEAF

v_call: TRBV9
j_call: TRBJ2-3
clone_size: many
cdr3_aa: ASSVEGYNTDTQY

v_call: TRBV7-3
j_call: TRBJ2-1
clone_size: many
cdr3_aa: ASSLALAGYNEQF

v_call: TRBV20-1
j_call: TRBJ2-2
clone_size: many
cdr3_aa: SARVLITGELF

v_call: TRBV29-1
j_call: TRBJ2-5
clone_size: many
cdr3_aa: SGTGEETQY

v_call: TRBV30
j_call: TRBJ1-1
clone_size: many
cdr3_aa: AWTSSGTEAF

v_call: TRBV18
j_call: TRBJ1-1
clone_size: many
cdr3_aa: ASSPGAGMNTEAF

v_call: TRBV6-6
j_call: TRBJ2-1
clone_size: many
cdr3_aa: ASRRVGVYNEQF

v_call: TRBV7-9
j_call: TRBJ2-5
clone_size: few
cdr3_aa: ASSSEGTAEETQY

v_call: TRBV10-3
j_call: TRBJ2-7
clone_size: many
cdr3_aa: AISGQSYEQY

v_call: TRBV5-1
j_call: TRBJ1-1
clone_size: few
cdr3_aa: ASSPQAVGSEAF

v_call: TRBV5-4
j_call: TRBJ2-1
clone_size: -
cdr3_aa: ASSSGQGIYNEQF

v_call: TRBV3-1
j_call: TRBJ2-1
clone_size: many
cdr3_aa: ASSQALVSYNEQF

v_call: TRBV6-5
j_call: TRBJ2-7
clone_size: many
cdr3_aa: ASSYKESSYEQY

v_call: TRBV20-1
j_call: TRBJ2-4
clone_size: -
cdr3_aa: SAHPTGERHIQY

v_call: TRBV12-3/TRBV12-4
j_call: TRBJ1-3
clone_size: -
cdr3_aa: ASSLIPSGNTIY

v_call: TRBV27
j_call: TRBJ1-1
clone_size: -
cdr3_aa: ASSLLLGQGASEAF

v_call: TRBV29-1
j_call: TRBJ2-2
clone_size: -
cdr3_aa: SAFDRGGTGELF

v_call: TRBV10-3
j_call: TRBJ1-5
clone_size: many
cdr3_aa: AISEGMGRPQH

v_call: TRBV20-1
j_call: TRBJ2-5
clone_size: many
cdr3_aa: SARGLAGVETQY

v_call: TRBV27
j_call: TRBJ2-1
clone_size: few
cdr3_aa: ASRGWGDLGSYNEQF

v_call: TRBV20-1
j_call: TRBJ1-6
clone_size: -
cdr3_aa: SAMKFGTSWSYNSPLH

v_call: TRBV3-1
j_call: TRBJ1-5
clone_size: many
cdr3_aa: ASSQGASWANQPQH